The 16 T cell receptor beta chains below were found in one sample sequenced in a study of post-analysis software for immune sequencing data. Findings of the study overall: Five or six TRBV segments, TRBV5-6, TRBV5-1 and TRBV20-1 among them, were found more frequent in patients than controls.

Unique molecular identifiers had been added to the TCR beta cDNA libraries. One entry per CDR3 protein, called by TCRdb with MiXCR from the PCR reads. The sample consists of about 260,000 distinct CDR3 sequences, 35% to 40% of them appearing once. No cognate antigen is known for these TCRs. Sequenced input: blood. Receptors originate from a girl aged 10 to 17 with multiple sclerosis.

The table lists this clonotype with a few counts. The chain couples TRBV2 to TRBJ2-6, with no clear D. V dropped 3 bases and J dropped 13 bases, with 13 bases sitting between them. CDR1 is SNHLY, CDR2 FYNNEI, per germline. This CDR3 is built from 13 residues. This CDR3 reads CASSEAPLGVLTF. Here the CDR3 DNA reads TGTGCCAGCAGTGAGGCACCCCTCGGGGTCCTGACTTTC.

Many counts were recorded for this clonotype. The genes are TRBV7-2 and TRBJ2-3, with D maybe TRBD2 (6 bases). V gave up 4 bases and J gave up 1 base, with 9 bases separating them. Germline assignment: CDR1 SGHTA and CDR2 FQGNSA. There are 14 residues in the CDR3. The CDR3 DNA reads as TGTGCCAGCAGCTCGGGCGGGGGCACAGATACGCAGTATTTT. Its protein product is CASSSGGGTDTQYF.

The CDR3 DNA follows: TGCGCCAGCAGCTCTGTGACTAGCGGGAGTGGAGAGACCCAGTACTTC. Amino acid sequence: CASSSVTSGSGETQYF. The chain combines TRBV5-1 with TRBJ2-5; 12 nucleotides line up with TRBD2. CDR3 length: 16 residues. Germline CDR1 reads SGHRS; CDR2 reads YFSETQ. The V and J ends lost 3 bases and 4 bases, in that order; junction bases with no gene match: 7. Based on the CDR3 plus reference TRBV5-1 and TRBJ2-5, the full variable domain is KAGVTQTPRYLIKTRGQQVTLSCSPISGHRSVSWYQQTPGQGLQFLFEYFSETQRNKGNFPGRFSGRQFSNSRSEMNVSTLELGDSALYLCASSSVTSGSGETQYFGPGTRLLVL.

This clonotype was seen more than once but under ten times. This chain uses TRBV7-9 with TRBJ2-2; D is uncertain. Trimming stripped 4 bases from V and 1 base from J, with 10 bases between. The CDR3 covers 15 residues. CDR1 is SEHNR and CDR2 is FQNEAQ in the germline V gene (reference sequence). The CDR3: CASSSRAGNTGELFF. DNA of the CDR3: TGTGCCAGCAGCTCACGGGCCGGGAACACCGGGGAGCTGTTTTTT. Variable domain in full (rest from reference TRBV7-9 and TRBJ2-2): DTGVSQNPRHKITKRGQNVTFRCDPISEHNRLYWYRQTLGQGPEFLTYFQNEAQLEKSRLLSDRFSAERPKGSFSTLEIQRTEQGDSAMYLCASSSRAGNTGELFFGEGSRLTVL.

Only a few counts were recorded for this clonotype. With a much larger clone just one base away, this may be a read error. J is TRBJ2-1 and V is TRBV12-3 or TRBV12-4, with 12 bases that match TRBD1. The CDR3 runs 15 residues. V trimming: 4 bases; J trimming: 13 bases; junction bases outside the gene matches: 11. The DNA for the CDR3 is TGTGCCAGCAGTTCCCGGGACAGGGGGCGAGAGACCCAGTTCTTC. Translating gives CASSSRDRGRETQFF.

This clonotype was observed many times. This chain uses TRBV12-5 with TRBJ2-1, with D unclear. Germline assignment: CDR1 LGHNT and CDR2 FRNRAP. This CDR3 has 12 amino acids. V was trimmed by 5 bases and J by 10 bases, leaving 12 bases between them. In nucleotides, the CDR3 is TGTGCTAGTGGTCACGCAGCTTACGAGCAGTTCTTC. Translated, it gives CASGHAAYEQFF.

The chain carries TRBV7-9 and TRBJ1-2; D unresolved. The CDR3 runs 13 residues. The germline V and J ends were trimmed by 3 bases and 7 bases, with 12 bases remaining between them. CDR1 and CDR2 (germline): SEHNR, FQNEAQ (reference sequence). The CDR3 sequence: CASSFGEKVGYTF. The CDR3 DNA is TGTGCCAGCAGCTTTGGAGAGAAAGTTGGCTACACCTTC. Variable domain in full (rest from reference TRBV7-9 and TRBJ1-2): DTGVSQNPRHKITKRGQNVTFRCDPISEHNRLYWYRQTLGQGPEFLTYFQNEAQLEKSRLLSDRFSAERPKGSFSTLEIQRTEQGDSAMYLCASSFGEKVGYTFGSGTRLTVV.

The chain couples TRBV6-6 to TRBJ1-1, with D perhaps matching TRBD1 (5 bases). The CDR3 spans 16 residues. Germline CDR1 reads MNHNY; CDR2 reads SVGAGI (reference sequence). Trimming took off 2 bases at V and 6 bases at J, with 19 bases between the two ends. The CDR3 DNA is TGTGCCAGCAGTTACCAGGGTCTGGGGGACGAGTCTGAAGCTTTCTTT. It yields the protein CASSYQGLGDESEAFF.

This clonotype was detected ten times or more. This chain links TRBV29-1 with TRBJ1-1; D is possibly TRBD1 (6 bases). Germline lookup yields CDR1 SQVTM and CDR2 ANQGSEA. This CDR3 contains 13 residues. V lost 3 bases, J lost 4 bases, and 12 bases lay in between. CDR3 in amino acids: CSVELGAGTEAFF. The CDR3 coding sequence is TGCAGCGTTGAGCTGGGGGCGGGCACTGAAGCTTTCTTT. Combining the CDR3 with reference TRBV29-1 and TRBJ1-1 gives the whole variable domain SAVISQKPSRDICQRGTSLTIQCQVDSQVTMMFWYRQQPGQSLTLIATANQGSEATYESGFVIDKFPISRPNLTFSTLTVSNMSPEDSSIYLCSVELGAGTEAFFGQGTRLTVV.

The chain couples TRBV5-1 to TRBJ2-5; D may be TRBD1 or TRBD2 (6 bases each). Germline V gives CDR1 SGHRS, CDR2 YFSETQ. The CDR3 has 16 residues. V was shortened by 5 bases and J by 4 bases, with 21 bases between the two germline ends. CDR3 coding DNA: TGCGCCAGCAGTCCCGCGGGAATGGGGGCTAGAGAGACCCAGTACTTC. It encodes CASSPAGMGARETQYF.

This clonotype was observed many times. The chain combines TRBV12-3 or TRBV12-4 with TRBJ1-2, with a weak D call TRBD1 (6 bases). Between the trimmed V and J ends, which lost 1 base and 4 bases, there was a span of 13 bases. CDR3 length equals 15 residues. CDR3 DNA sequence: TGTGCCAGCAGTTTAGTGGTCAGGGGCACCTATGGCTACACCTTC. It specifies CASSLVVRGTYGYTF.

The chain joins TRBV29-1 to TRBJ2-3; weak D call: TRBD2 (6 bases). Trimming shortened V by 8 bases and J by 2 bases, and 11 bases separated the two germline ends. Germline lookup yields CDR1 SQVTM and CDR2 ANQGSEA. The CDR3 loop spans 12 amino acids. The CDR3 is CSSEGDTDTQYF. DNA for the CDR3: TGCAGCTCGGAGGGAGACACAGATACGCAGTATTTT.

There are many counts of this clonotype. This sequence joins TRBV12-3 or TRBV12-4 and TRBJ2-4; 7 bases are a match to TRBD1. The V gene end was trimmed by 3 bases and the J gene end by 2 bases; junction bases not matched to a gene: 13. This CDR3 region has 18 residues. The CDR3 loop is CASSLGRGIPVSKNIQYF. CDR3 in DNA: TGTGCCAGCAGTTTGGGCAGGGGGATACCCGTATCCAAAAACATTCAGTACTTC.

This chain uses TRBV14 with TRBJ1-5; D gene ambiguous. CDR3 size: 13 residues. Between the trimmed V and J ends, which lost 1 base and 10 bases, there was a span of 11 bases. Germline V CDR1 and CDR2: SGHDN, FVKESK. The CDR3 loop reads CASSQGMMEPQHF. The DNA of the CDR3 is TGTGCCAGCAGCCAAGGCATGATGGAACCCCAGCATTTT.

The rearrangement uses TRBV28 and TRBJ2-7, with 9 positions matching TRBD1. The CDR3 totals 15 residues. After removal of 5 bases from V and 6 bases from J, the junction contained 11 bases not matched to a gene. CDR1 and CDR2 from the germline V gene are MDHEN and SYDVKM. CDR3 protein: CASSLAGQGFGEQYF. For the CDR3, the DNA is TGTGCCAGCAGTCTGGCGGGACAGGGTTTCGGCGAGCAGTACTTC.

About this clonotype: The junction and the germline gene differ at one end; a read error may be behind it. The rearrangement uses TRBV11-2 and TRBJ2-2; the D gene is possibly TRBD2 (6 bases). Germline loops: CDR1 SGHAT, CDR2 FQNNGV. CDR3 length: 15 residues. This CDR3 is CASSSGTLNTGELLF. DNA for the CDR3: TGTGCCAGCAGCTCCGGGACTCTGAACACCGGGGAGCTGCTTTTT. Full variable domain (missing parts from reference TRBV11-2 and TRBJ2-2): EAGVAQSPRYKIIEKRQSVAFWCNPISGHATLYWYQQILGQGPKLLIQFQNNGVVDDSQLPKDRFSAERLKGVDSTLKIQPAKLEDSAVYLCASSSGTLNTGELLFGEGSRLTVL.